Below are 28 T cell receptor beta chains sequenced from a single sample in a study of shared clonotypes between healthy human individuals (dated by TCRdb to the early 2020s). The library was prepared using the immunoSEQ multiplex PCR assay. TCRdb stores this immuneACCESS table with in-frame sequences only. Part of the clones is absent; in the studies checked, under half of the shortfall reflects unresolved V genes, and no reason is known for the rest. Recorded for this sample are more than 550,000 clones; 90% of them occurred a single time. 30% to 35% of the sample rests with the top ten. The sequencing sample was made of memory CD8+ T cells from PBMCs. This specimen's cell subset or site label, per the study, means: CD45RO+ cells pooled with CCR7-negative TemRA cells. The receptors were gathered from a man aged 18-30 years in good health. Some clones in this sample may be carry-over from other donors' samples.

The chain employs TRBV11-2 and TRBJ2-2; unclear D gene. The V gene lost 3 bases and the J gene lost 6 bases, with 5 bases spanning the gap. The CDR3 sequence is 12 residues long. Looked up from germline, CDR1 is SGHAT and CDR2 is FQNNGV. The CDR3 protein is CASSFHAGELFF. CDR3 coding DNA: TGTGCCAGCAGCTTTCACGCCGGGGAGCTGTTTTTT.

The chain combines TRBV5-1 with TRBJ2-5; 7 positions match TRBD1. The CDR3 is made up of 15 amino acids. Trimming removed 4 bases from V and 5 bases from J; junction bases left unmatched: 11. CDR1 SGHRS and CDR2 YFSETQ come from the germline V gene. This chain's CDR3 is CASSDTTGPMETQYF. The CDR3 DNA follows: TGCGCCAGCAGCGACACGACAGGGCCGATGGAGACCCAGTACTTC.

The chain links TRBV7-2 to TRBJ2-2; D uncertain. Germline lookup yields CDR1 SGHTA and CDR2 FQGNSA. The CDR3 has 14 amino acids. The V end was cut by 2 bases, the J end by 4 bases, with 8 bases between. The CDR3 loop reads CASSLISSTGELFF. In DNA, the CDR3 is TGTGCCAGCAGCTTAATTTCTAGCACCGGGGAGCTGTTTTTT.

The chain couples TRBV28 to TRBJ2-1; unclear D gene. This CDR3 region has 13 residues. Trimming cost V 3 bases and J 5 bases, with 8 bases left between them. Germline V lookup: CDR1 MDHEN, CDR2 SYDVKM. The CDR3 DNA reads TGTGCCAGCAGTTTTTTATCGAACAATGAGCAGTTCTTC. It is translated as CASSFLSNNEQFF.

Only one count was recorded for this clone. The chain joins TRBV28 to TRBJ2-1; 7 nucleotides match TRBD2. V dropped 7 bases and J dropped 3; count of bases not matched to a gene: 12. The germline CDR1 and CDR2 sequences are MDHEN and SYDVKM. This CDR3 has 16 residues. The CDR3, as DNA: TGTGCCAGCACCCCGATAGCGGGTCCTTTCTACAATGAGCAGTTCTTC. The encoded protein is CASTPIAGPFYNEQFF.

The rearrangement joins TRBV27 to TRBJ1-2, with 7 bases identical to TRBD1. Germline lookup yields CDR1 MNHEY and CDR2 SMNVEV (reference sequence). The CDR3 consists of 17 residues. With V trimmed by 6 bases and J by 5 bases, 18 bases remained unmatched. CDR3 DNA sequence: TGTGCCAGCAGCTACCTCCCCGGGACAGCCCAATCTTATGGCTACACCTTC. It specifies CASSYLPGTAQSYGYTF.

V is TRBV7-9 and J is TRBJ2-1, with TRBD1 as a possible D gene (5 bases). The V and J ends lost 1 base and 4 bases respectively, with 23 bases between them. The V gene's germline CDR1 is SEHNR and CDR2 FQNEAQ (reference sequence). The CDR3 spans 19 residues. CDR3: CASSLEVLLSPRAYNEQFF. Here the CDR3 DNA reads TGTGCCAGCAGCTTAGAGGTTTTACTCTCACCCAGGGCTTACAATGAGCAGTTCTTC.

The chain uses TRBV2 and TRBJ1-3, with 7 nucleotides matching TRBD1. This CDR3 has 15 amino acids. Germline values: CDR1 SNHLY, CDR2 FYNNEI. The J segment lost 2 bases and the V segment lost 1 base, leaving 2 bases of the junction unmatched. CDR3: CASSEDRGTGNTIYF. The CDR3 DNA is TGTGCCAGCAGTGAAGACAGGGGAACTGGAAACACCATATATTTT.

The chain links TRBV4-2 to TRBJ1-1; D ambiguous. The CDR3 is made up of 13 amino acids. Trimming removed 4 bases at V and 5 bases at J, with 11 bases between. Germline CDR1 reads LGHNA; CDR2 reads YNFKEQ. Here the CDR3 reads CASSPNLQTEAFF. In nucleotides, the CDR3 is TGTGCCAGCAGCCCCAATTTGCAGACTGAAGCTTTCTTT.

The CDR3 DNA sequence: TGTGCCAGCAGTTTATCGATAGCAGGGCACTATGGCTACACCTTC. It yields the protein CASSLSIAGHYGYTF. This chain uses TRBV27 with TRBJ1-2; perhaps TRBD1 as D (5 bases). This CDR3 spans 15 amino acids. V lost 0 bases and J 3 bases, leaving 11 bases between the germline ends. Germline V gene sequence: CDR1 MNHEY, CDR2 SMNVEV (reference sequence).

This chain connects TRBV5-4 to TRBJ2-5; no clear D gene. V shed 1 base and J shed 5 bases, with 12 bases lying between them. The germline V gene has CDR1 SGHNT and CDR2 YYREEE (reference sequence). The CDR3 covers 14 residues. The CDR3 DNA sequence: TGTGCCAGCAGCTTGAGGGATTGGTCGGAGACCCAGTACTTC. The encoded protein is CASSLRDWSETQYF.

V gene TRBV10-2 combines with J gene TRBJ2-2; 7 bases map to TRBD2. V lost 5 bases and J lost 1; bases outside the gene matches: 7. The CDR3 totals 16 residues. Germline CDR1 WSHSY, CDR2 SAAADI. The CDR3 bases are TGCGCCAGCAGTTACTCAGCGGGATTGAACACCGGGGAGCTGTTTTTT. Translation gives CASSYSAGLNTGELFF.

In DNA form, the CDR3 reads TGTGCCAGCAGCCAAGATAACCTACTAGCGGGCCAAGAGACCCAGTACTTC. It codes for CASSQDNLLAGQETQYF. The rearrangement uses TRBV4-2 and TRBJ2-5, with 9 bases matching TRBD2. Germline loops: CDR1 LGHNA, CDR2 YNFKEQ. Trimming took 0 bases from V and 1 from J; bases not matched to a gene: 6. CDR3 length: 17 amino acids.

CDR3 bases: TGTGCCAGTAGTATGCCCGGGACTTCAGTTTATTACGAGCAGTACTTC. Translated: CASSMPGTSVYYEQYF. This rearrangement joins TRBV19 to TRBJ2-7; possible D gene TRBD2, 6 bases. Trimming took off 3 bases at V and 4 bases at J, with 19 bases between the two ends. Germline CDR1 is LNHDA and CDR2 is SQIVND (reference sequence). CDR3 length: 16 amino acids.

The genes are TRBV28 and TRBJ1-4; D perhaps matches TRBD1 (5 bases). The CDR3 runs to 14 residues. Germline loops: CDR1 MDHEN, CDR2 SYDVKM. V gave up 4 bases and J gave up 8 bases, with 14 bases separating them. CDR3 DNA sequence: TGTGCCAGCAGTTCCGCCGGGGGGATGGAAAAACTGTTTTTT. Translating gives CASSSAGGMEKLFF.

The J gene is TRBJ1-2, the V gene TRBV5-4; no clear D. CDR1 SGHNT and CDR2 YYREEE come from the germline V gene (reference sequence). V dropped 6 bases and J dropped 2 bases, with 11 bases sitting between them. This CDR3 is built from 13 residues. CDR3 in amino acids: CASTSHLNYGYTF. DNA for the CDR3: TGTGCCAGCACGTCACACCTCAACTATGGCTACACCTTC.

The J gene is TRBJ1-1, the V gene TRBV7-9; no clear D gene. Per germline, CDR1 SEHNR and CDR2 FQNEAQ (reference sequence). The CDR3 is made up of 11 amino acids. Trimming cost V 2 bases and J 10 bases, with 8 bases left between them. CDR3 nucleotides: TGTGCCAGCAGCTTAAATTGGGTAGCTTTCTTT. Translated: CASSLNWVAFF.

The V and J genes are TRBV6-5 and TRBJ2-2; 7 bases agree with TRBD2. This CDR3 has 16 amino acids. Germline lookup yields CDR1 MNHEY and CDR2 SVGAGI. The ends lost 4 bases at V and 1 base at J; junction bases unmatched: 6. CDR3 loop: CASSLSASGNTGELFF. CDR3 bases: TGTGCCAGCAGTTTATCGGCTAGCGGGAACACCGGGGAGCTGTTTTTT.

This chain links TRBV7-9 with TRBJ2-5; D unclear. V was pared by 5 bases and J by 5 bases, with 12 bases between. The CDR3 consists of 13 residues. The germline V gene has CDR1 SEHNR and CDR2 FQNEAQ (reference sequence). In DNA form, the CDR3 reads TGTGCCAGCAGCCCCCCGAGTGTGGAGACCCAGTACTTC. This encodes CASSPPSVETQYF.

The chain uses TRBV28 and TRBJ1-1; D call uncertain. The V end was cut by 5 bases, the J end by 1 base, with 8 bases between. The CDR3 consists of 13 residues. Looked up from germline, CDR1 is MDHEN and CDR2 is SYDVKM. CDR3 loop: CASSPTPNTEAFF. In DNA form, the CDR3 reads TGTGCCAGCAGTCCGACACCGAACACTGAAGCTTTCTTT.

This clone is a singleton in its sample. This sequence joins TRBV4-1 and TRBJ2-5; 11 bases match TRBD1. The length of the CDR3 is 15 residues. Germline CDR1 and CDR2: MGHRA and YSYEKL. V lost 4 bases to trimming and J lost 2 bases; unmatched junction nucleotides: 3. CDR3 region: CASSPDRGRQETQYF. The CDR3 nucleotides are TGCGCCAGCAGCCCGGACAGGGGGCGGCAAGAGACCCAGTACTTC.

For this clone: The sample holds other DNA sequences that translate to the same CDR3. This chain joins TRBV19 and TRBJ1-1; D gene unclear. CDR3 length: 11 residues. CDR1 LNHDA and CDR2 SQIVND come from the germline V gene (reference sequence). V gave up 6 bases and J gave up 1 base, with 3 bases separating them. Here the CDR3 DNA reads TGTGCCAGTAGAAGGAACACTGAAGCTTTCTTT. The encoded protein is CASRRNTEAFF.

The rearrangement links TRBV9 to TRBJ1-2; D is unclear. Germline values: CDR1 SGDLS, CDR2 YYNGEE. The V gene lost 3 bases and the J gene lost 2 bases, with 11 bases spanning the gap. This CDR3 region has 14 residues. CDR3 protein: CASSEVSQNYGYTF. Written as DNA, the CDR3 is TGTGCCAGCAGCGAAGTATCCCAAAACTATGGCTACACCTTC. Variable domain in full (rest from reference TRBV9 and TRBJ1-2): DSGVTQTPKHLITATGQRVTLRCSPRSGDLSVYWYQQSLDQGLQFLIQYYNGEERAKGNILERFSAQQFPDLHSELNLSSLELGDSALYFCASSEVSQNYGYTFGSGTRLTVV.

The chain employs TRBV7-9 and TRBJ1-5; D is unresolved. V lost 1 base to trimming and J lost 2 bases, with 15 bases between them. Germline V gene lookup returns CDR1 SEHNR and CDR2 FQNEAQ (reference sequence). This CDR3 contains 17 residues. CDR3 amino acids: CASSLGIAGVGNQPQHF. The CDR3 DNA reads as TGTGCCAGCAGCTTAGGAATCGCGGGTGTGGGCAATCAGCCCCAGCATTTT.

The V gene is TRBV7-9, the J gene TRBJ2-7, with TRBD1 matching 7 bases. Germline CDR1 SEHNR, CDR2 FQNEAQ (reference sequence). With V trimmed by 5 bases and J by 4 bases, 2 bases remained unmatched. The CDR3 extends over 12 amino acids. In DNA, the CDR3 is TGTGCCAGCAGCCAGACAGGGTACGAGCAGTACTTC. It specifies CASSQTGYEQYF.

The chain combines TRBV4-2 with TRBJ2-2, with 11 bases that match TRBD2. Germline CDR1 reads LGHNA; CDR2 reads YNFKEQ. CDR3 size: 18 residues. V trimming: 4 bases; J trimming: 6 bases; junction bases outside the gene matches: 13. CDR3 residues: CASSPIIPGLAVAGELFF. For the CDR3, the DNA is TGTGCCAGCAGCCCAATCATCCCGGGACTAGCGGTAGCCGGGGAGCTGTTTTTT.

The chain is built from TRBV29-1 and TRBJ1-4, with 10 bases lining up with TRBD1. This CDR3 region has 13 residues. CDR1 SQVTM and CDR2 ANQGSEA come from the germline V gene. V lost 4 bases and J lost 8; bases outside the gene matches: 4. CDR3 coding DNA: TGCAGCGTTGTTGGACAGGGGGGAGAAAAACTGTTTTTT. Its protein product is CSVVGQGGEKLFF.

A few counts support this clone. The chain is built from TRBV7-8 and TRBJ1-1; no firm D call. Germline-derived CDR1 and CDR2 are SGHVS and FQNEAQ. The CDR3 length is 12 residues. The V end was cut by 4 bases, the J end by 8 bases, with 11 bases between. CDR3 sequence: CASSSAGTEAFF. The DNA of the CDR3 is TGTGCCAGCAGCTCCGCGGGTACAGAAGCTTTCTTT. The full variable domain, in which reference TRBV7-8 and TRBJ1-1 provide the parts outside the CDR3, is GAGVSQSPRYKVAKRGQDVALRCDPISGHVSLFWYQQALGQGPEFLTYFQNEAQLDKSGLPSDRFFAERPEGSVSTLKIQRTQQEDSAVYLCASSSAGTEAFFGQGTRLTVV.